This T cell receptor beta chain was documented in a study of shared T cell receptors in the human thymus. The table came from immunoSEQ multiplex PCR; TCRdb's copy has only in-frame clones and leaves some out. The sample yields about 500,000 clones, about 80% seen once. This clone was seen only once. This same sample was also taken into another study, of human thymus T cells. Turning to that study: An apparent bias in V and J gene usage was seen in thymic and blood repertoires. Thymic repertoires from unrelated individuals overlapped highly, related research reported.

This clonotype was sampled from a boy under two years old with a congenital heart defect. Sequenced input: thymocytes.

CDR3 residues: CASSHLSSGRWREQYF. For the CDR3, the DNA is TGCGCCAGCAGCCATCTCTCTAGCGGGAGATGGCGGGAGCAGTACTTC. The rearrangement joins TRBV4-1 to TRBJ2-7; 10 bases align to TRBD2. V lost 3 bases to trimming and J lost 7 bases; unmatched junction nucleotides: 12. Looked up from germline, CDR1 is MGHRA and CDR2 is YSYEKL. The length of the CDR3 is 16 residues.